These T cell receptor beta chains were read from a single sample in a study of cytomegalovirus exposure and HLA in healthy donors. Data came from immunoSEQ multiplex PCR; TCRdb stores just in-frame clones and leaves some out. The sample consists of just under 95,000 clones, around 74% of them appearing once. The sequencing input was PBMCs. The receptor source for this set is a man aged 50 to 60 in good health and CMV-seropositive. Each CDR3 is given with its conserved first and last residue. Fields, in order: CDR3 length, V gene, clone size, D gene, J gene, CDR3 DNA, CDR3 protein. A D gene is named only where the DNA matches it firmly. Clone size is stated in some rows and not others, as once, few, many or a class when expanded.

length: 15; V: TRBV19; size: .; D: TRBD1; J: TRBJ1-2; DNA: TGTGCCAGTAGTATAGAGCAGGGACAGGTCCATGGCTACACCTTC; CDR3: CASSIEQGQVHGYTF
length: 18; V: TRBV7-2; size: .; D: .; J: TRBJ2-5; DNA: TGTGCCAGCAGCTTAAGGTGGCCGGGAAACCCCTCGGAGGAGACCCAGTACTTC; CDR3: CASSLRWPGNPSEETQYF
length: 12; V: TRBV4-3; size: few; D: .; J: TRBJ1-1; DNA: TGCGCCAGCACAGGCATGAACACTGAAGCTTTCTTT; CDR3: CASTGMNTEAFF
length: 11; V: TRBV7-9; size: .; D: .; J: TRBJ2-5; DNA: TGTGCCAGCAGCCGGGAGGAGACCCAGTACTTC; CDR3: CASSREETQYF
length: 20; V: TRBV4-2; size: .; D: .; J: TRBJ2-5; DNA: TGTGCCAGCAGCCAAGATCTTCTCTTTGGCGACATCCCCGTCCAAGAGACCCAGTACTTC; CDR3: CASSQDLLFGDIPVQETQYF
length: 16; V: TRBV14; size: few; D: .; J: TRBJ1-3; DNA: TGTGCCAGCAGCCAAGATAGACAGGTTCCTCAAAACACCATATATTTT; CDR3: CASSQDRQVPQNTIYF
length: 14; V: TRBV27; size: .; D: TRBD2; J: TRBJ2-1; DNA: TGTGCCAGCACCGTGGGACTAGCTTACAATGAGCAGTTCTTC; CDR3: CASTVGLAYNEQFF
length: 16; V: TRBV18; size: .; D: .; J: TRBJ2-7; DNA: TGTGCCAGCTCACCACTCCCGGTGCAGGGATCCTACGAGCAGTACTTC; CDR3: CASSPLPVQGSYEQYF
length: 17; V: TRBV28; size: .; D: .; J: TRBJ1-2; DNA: TGTGCCAGCAGTTTATTCCAGGGGAGACCCAATAACTATGGCTACACCTTC; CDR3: CASSLFQGRPNNYGYTF
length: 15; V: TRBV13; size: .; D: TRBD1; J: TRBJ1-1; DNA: TGTGCCAGCAGGCTCCAGGGGGTGGAGAACACTGAAGCTTTCTTT; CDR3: CASRLQGVENTEAFF
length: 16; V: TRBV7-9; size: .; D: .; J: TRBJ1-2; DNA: TGTGCCAGCAGCTTCGGTGGAGAAGAATCTTACTATGGCTACACCTTC; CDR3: CASSFGGEESYYGYTF
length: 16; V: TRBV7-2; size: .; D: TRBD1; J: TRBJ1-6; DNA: TGTGCCAGCAGCTTAGGGAGTGGACAGGGGTCTTCACCCCTCCACTTT; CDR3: CASSLGSGQGSSPLHF
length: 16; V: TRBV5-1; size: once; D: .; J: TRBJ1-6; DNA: TGCGCCAGCAGCTTGGGGCAAACCTCCTATAATTCACCCCTCCACTTT; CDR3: CASSLGQTSYNSPLHF
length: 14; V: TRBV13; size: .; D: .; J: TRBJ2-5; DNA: TGTGCCAGCAGCTTAGTAGCGGACCAAGAGACCCAGTACTTC; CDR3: CASSLVADQETQYF
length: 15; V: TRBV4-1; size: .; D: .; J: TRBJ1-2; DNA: TGCGCCAGCAGCCAAGATGACACCGATGGGTATGGCTACACCTTC; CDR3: CASSQDDTDGYGYTF
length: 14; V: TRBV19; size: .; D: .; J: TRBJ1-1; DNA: TGTGCCAGTAGTACAGGGGTGTTGAACACTGAAGCTTTCTTT; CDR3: CASSTGVLNTEAFF
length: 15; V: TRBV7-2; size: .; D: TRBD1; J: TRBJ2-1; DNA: TGTGCCAGCAGCTTAGTCGGGACAGGGGATGTTGAGCAGTTCTTC; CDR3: CASSLVGTGDVEQFF
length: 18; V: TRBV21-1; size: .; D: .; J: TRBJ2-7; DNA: TGTGCCAGCAGCCCTCTGAGTGGTAAGGGGACTCTTGCCTACGAGCAGTACTTC; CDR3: CASSPLSGKGTLAYEQYF
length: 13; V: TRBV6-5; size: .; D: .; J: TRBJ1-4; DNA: TGTGCCATTCGGGACTCAACTAATGAAAAACTGTTTTTT; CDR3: CAIRDSTNEKLFF
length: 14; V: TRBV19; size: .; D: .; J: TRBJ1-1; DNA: TGTGCCAGTAGTATAGTCGGACAATACACTGAAGCTTTCTTT; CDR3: CASSIVGQYTEAFF
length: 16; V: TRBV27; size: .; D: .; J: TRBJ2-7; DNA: TGTGCCAGCAGTTTCCTAACCGACAGTGTGACCTACGAGCAGTACTTC; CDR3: CASSFLTDSVTYEQYF
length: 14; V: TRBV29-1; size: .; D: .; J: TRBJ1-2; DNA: TGCAGCGTTGCAGGCACCAGGTCTAACTATGGCTACACCTTC; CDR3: CSVAGTRSNYGYTF
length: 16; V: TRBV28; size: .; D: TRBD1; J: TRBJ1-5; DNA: TGTGCCAGCAGTCCGAGGACAGGGGGTGACAATCAGCCCCAGAATTTT; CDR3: CASSPRTGGDNQPQNF
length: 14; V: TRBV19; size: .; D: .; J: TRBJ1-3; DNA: TGTGCCAGTAGTAGAGGGGGCTCTGGAAACACCATATATTTT; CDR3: CASSRGGSGNTIYF
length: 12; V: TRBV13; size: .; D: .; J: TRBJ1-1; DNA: TGTGCCAGCAGCTTATTTCGGACTGAAGCTTTCTTT; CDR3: CASSLFRTEAFF
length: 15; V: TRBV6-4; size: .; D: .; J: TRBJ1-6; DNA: TGTGCCAGCAGTGACCCCCAGGACAAAGCTTCACCCCTCAACTTT; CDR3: CASSDPQDKASPLNF
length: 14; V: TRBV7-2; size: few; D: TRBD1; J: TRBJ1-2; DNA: TGTGCCAGCAGCCCAAGGACAGGGGAGTATGGCTACACCTTC; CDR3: CASSPRTGEYGYTF
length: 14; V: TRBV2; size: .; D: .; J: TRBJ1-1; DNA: TGTGCCAGCAACCCGGCGGTGGGAGTTGGTGAAGCTTTCTTT; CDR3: CASNPAVGVGEAFF
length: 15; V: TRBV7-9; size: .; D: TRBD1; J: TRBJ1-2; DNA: TGTGCCAGCAGCTTCGACAGGGGTACTAACTATGGCTACACCTTC; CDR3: CASSFDRGTNYGYTF
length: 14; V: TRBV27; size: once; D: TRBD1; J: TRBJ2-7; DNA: TGTGCCAGCAGGCAGGGGGCGGTGACCTACGGGCAGTACTTC; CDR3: CASRQGAVTYGQYF
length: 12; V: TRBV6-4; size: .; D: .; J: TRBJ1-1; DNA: TGTGCCAGCAGTGACTCGGGGGGAAAAGCTTTCTTT; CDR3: CASSDSGGKAFF
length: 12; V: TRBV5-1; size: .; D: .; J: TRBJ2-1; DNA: TGCGCCAGCAGCTTCCAGGGGAATGAGCAGTTCTTC; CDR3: CASSFQGNEQFF
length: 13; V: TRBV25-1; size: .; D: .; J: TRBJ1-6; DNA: TGTGCCAGCAGCCGGGGGAATAATTCACCCCTCCACTTT; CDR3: CASSRGNNSPLHF
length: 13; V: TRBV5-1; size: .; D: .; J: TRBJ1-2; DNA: TGCGCCAGCAGCTTGGGAGGTAGCTATGGCTACACCTTC; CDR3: CASSLGGSYGYTF
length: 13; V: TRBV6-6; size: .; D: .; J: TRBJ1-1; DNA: TGTGCCAGCAGGGTAGGGAGGAACACTGAAGCTTTCTTT; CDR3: CASRVGRNTEAFF
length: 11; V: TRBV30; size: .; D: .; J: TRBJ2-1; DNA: TGTGCCTGGAGTTTACCCCGGGGACAGTTCTTC; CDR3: CAWSLPRGQFF
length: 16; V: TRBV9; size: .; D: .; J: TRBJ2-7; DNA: TGTGCCAGCAGCGCCGGAGCTGGGGGGGGCCCCTACGAGCAGTACTTC; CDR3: CASSAGAGGGPYEQYF
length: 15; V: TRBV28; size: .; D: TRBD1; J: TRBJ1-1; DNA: TGTGCCAGCAGTTCGTCCGGGACAGGGGGCACTGAAGCTTTCTTT; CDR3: CASSSSGTGGTEAFF
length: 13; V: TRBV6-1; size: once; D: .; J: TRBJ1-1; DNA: TGTGCCAGCAGTGACTCCTCGAACACTGAAGCTTTCTTT; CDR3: CASSDSSNTEAFF
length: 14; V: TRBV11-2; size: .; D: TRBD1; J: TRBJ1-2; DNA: TGTGCCAGCAGCTCGCGGTGGACAGGGGATGGCTACACCTTC; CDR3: CASSSRWTGDGYTF
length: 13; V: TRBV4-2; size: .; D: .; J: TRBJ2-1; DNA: TGTGCCAGCAGCCAGGCAGGGAACAATGAGCAGTTCTTC; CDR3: CASSQAGNNEQFF
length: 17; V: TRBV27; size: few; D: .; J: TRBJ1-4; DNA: TGTGCCAGCAGCAACCTCTTGGGGGGTTATGGAGAAGAAAAACTGTTTTTT; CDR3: CASSNLLGGYGEEKLFF
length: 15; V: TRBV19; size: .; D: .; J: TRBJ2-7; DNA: TGTGCCAGTAGTACCTCGGGGATGTCCCCTCGGGAGCAGTACTTC; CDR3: CASSTSGMSPREQYF
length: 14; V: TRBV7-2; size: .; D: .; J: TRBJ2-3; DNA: TGTGCCACCCGGAGAGGGGGAAGCACAGATACGCAGTATTTT; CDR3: CATRRGGSTDTQYF
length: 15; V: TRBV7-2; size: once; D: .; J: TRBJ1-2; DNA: TGTGCCAGCAGCCCTGGACAGTGGAGTGGGTATGGCTACACCTTC; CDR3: CASSPGQWSGYGYTF
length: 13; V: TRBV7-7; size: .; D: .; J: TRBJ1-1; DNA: TGTGCTAGCAGCTTAGGAGAGGACACTGAAGCTTTCTTT; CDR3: CASSLGEDTEAFF
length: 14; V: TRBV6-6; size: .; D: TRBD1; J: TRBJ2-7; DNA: TGTGCCAGCAGCTCTGACGACAGGGTCCACGAGCAGTACTTC; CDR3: CASSSDDRVHEQYF
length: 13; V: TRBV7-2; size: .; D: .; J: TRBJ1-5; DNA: TGTGCCAGCAGCTTAGTTCCCCTCCAGGCCCAGCATTTT; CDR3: CASSLVPLQAQHF
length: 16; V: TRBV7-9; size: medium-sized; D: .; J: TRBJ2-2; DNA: TGTGCCAGCAGCCTCCGTAAAGGGGTTTCGGCCGGGGAGCTGTTTTTT; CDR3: CASSLRKGVSAGELFF
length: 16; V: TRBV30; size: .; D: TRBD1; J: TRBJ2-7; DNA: TGTGCCTGGAGGCCCTTTGTAGGGACAGGGGTGAACGAGCAGTACTTC; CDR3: CAWRPFVGTGVNEQYF
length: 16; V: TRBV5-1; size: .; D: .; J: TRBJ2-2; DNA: TGCGCCAGCAGCTTGGGGGGGGTAACGAACACCGGGGAGCTGTTTTTT; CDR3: CASSLGGVTNTGELFF
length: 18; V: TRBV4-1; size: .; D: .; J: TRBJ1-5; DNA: TGCGCCAGCAGCCAAGAGGCTGGCGGTGCGGGCGGTAATCAGCCCCAGAATTTT; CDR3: CASSQEAGGAGGNQPQNF
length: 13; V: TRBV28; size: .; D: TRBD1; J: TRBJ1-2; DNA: TGTGCCAGCAGCGTAGGACAGGAATATGGCTACACCTTC; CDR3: CASSVGQEYGYTF
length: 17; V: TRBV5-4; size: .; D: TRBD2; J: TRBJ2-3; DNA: TGTGCCAGCACTCAGCGGGGGACTAGCGGGGGCACAGATACGCAGTATTTT; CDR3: CASTQRGTSGGTDTQYF
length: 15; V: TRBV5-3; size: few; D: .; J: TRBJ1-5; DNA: TGTGCCAGAAACTACAGGGACCATAGCAATCAGCCCCAGCATTTT; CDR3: CARNYRDHSNQPQHF